This T cell receptor (beta chain) was identified in a study of T cell changes during pregnancy in multiple sclerosis. Here immunoSEQ multiplex PCR was the method, and the copy in TCRdb shows in-frame clones only, minus some. The table records tens of thousands of clones, just over 85% of them present only once. Germline V gene data show CDR1 as SNHLY and CDR2 as FYNNEI. Trimming cost V 3 bases and J 1 base; bases outside gene matches: 2. The CDR3 has 15 residues. The sequencing here drew on CD8+ T cells from peripheral blood mononuclear cells, taken in the first trimester of pregnancy. The gene calls are TRBV2 and TRBJ2-3; TRBD2 matches at 9 bases. The sequence was obtained from a female donor in good health, enrolled as a control in a pregnancy study. The CDR3 DNA reads TGTGCCAGCAGTGACTCTAGCGGGGGCACAGATACGCAGTATTTT. It is translated as CASSDSSGGTDTQYF. Complete variable domain (other parts from reference TRBV2 and TRBJ2-3): EPEVTQTPSHQVTQMGQEVILRCVPISNHLYFYWYRQILGQKVEFLVSFYNNEISEKSEIFDDQFSVERPDGSNFTLKIRSTKLEDSAMYFCASSDSSGGTDTQYFGPGTRLTVL.